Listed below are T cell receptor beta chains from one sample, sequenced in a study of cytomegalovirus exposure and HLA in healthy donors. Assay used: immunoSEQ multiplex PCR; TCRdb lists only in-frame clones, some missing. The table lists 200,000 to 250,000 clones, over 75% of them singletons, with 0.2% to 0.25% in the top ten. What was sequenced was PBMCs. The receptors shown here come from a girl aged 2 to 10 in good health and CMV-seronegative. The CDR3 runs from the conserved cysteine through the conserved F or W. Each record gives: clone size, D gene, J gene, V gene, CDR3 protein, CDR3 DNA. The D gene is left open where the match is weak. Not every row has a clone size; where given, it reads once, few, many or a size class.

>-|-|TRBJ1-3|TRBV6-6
CASSYSRGRNTIYF
TGTGCCAGCAGTTACTCGCGGGGGAGAAACACCATATATTTT
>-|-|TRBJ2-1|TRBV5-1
CASSLEEGPFYNEQFF
TGCGCCAGCAGCTTGGAGGAGGGTCCCTTCTACAATGAGCAGTTCTTC
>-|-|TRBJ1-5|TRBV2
CASSEHFESNQPQHF
TGTGCCAGCAGTGAACACTTTGAGAGCAATCAGCCCCAGCATTTT
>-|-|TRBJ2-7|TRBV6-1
CASSEARGEQYF
TGTGCCAGCAGTGAGGCGCGGGGCGAGCAGTACTTC
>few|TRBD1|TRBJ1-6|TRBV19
CASSKPGQGVSPLHF
TGTGCCAGTAGTAAGCCGGGACAGGGGGTTTCACCCCTCCACTTT
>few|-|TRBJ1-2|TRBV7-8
CASSAVGGRTHGYTF
TGTGCCAGCAGCGCCGTAGGCGGGCGGACTCATGGCTACACCTTC
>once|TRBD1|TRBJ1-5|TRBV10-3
CAISDGQGSNQPQHF
TGTGCCATCAGTGACGGACAGGGATCGAATCAGCCCCAGCATTTT
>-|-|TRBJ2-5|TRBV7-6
CASSLWQKTQYF
TGTGCCAGCAGCTTATGGCAAAAGACCCAGTACTTC
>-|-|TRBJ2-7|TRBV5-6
CASSLKTVSYEQYF
TGTGCCAGCAGCTTGAAGACAGTCTCCTACGAGCAGTACTTC
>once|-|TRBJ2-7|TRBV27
CASSLNPTVSYEQYF
TGTGCCAGCAGTTTAAATCCTACAGTCTCCTACGAACAGTACTTC
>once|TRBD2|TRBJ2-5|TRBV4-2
CASSPDGTSGSGTQYF
TGTGCCAGCAGCCCCGACGGGACTAGCGGGAGTGGGACCCAGTACTTC
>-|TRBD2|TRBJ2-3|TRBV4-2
CASSQEDATGGVGDTQYF
TGTGCCAGCAGCCAAGAGGACGCTACCGGGGGGGTGGGAGATACGCAGTATTTT
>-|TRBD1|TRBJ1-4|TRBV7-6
CASSFAGGSEKLFF
TGTGCCAGCAGCTTTGCAGGGGGGAGTGAAAAACTGTTTTTT
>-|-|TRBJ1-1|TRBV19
CASSNPHLNTEAFF
TGTGCCAGTAGTAATCCCCACTTGAACACTGAAGCTTTCTTT
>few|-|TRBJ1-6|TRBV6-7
CASSYGEPWVYNSPLHF
TGTGCCAGCAGTTACGGGGAGCCTTGGGTTTATAATTCACCCCTCCACTTT
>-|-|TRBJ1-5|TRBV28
CASSFQISNQPQHF
TGTGCCAGCAGTTTTCAGATTAGCAATCAGCCCCAGCATTTT
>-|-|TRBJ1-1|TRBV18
CASSINIGARPNTEAFF
TGTGCCAGCTCAATTAATATAGGGGCGAGGCCGAACACTGAAGCTTTCTTT